The TCR beta chain described here comes from a study of graft-versus-host responses after intestinal transplantation. Study-level background: Every recipient underwent anti-thymocyte globulin induction, then tacrolimus and steroids for roughly 3 years.

The method was immunoSEQ multiplex PCR; TCRdb's version includes in-frame clones alone and lacks a portion of them. The sample lists about 24,000 clones, over 75% occurring once. The CDR3 length is 14 residues. This sequence joins TRBV21-1 and TRBJ2-1; the table's D call of TRBD2 was not tested on the DNA. TRBV21-1 constitutes a pseudogene. This TCR came from a human patient who received an intestinal transplant, so some T cells may come from the graft donor. The sample consisted of PBMCs, taken around 14 months after intestinal transplant. CDR3 protein: CASSPLASRNEQFF. In DNA form, the CDR3 reads TGTGCCAGCAGCCCCTTGGCTAGTCGGAATGAGCAGTTCTTC.